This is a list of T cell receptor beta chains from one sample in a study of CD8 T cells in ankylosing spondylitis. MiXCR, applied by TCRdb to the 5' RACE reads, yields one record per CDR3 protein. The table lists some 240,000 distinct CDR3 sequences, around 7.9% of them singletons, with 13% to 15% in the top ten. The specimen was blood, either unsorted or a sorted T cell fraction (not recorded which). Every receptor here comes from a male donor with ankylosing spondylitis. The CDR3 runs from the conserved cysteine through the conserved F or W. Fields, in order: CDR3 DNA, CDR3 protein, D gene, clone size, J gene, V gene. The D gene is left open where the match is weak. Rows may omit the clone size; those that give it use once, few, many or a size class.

CDR3 DNA: TGTGCCAGCAGTGACTCGACCCTAGCGACAACAGATACGCAGTATTTT
CDR3 protein: CASSDSTLATTDTQYF
D gene: NA
clone size: NA
J gene: TRBJ2-3
V gene: TRBV6-4

CDR3 DNA: TGCGCCAGCAGCTTGCGGGACAGGTCCACAGATACGCAGTATTTT
CDR3 protein: CASSLRDRSTDTQYF
D gene: TRBD1
clone size: NA
J gene: TRBJ2-3
V gene: TRBV5-1

CDR3 DNA: TGTGCCAGCACAGCAGGGAACACTGAAGCTTTCTTT
CDR3 protein: CASTAGNTEAFF
D gene: NA
clone size: many
J gene: TRBJ1-1
V gene: TRBV28

CDR3 DNA: TGTGCCAGCAGCTCCTTGACTAGCGGGAGGCCGGGGCAGTTCTTC
CDR3 protein: CASSSLTSGRPGQFF
D gene: TRBD2
clone size: NA
J gene: TRBJ2-1
V gene: TRBV7-8

CDR3 DNA: TGCAGCGTTGTAGGGTCTAGCGGGAGTAATGAGCAGTTCTTC
CDR3 protein: CSVVGSSGSNEQFF
D gene: TRBD2
clone size: NA
J gene: TRBJ2-1
V gene: TRBV29-1

CDR3 DNA: TGTGCCAGCAGCCAAGCAACTGGAGGCTCCTACGAGCAGTACTTC
CDR3 protein: CASSQATGGSYEQYF
D gene: NA
clone size: few
J gene: TRBJ2-7
V gene: TRBV4-2

CDR3 DNA: TGCAGCGTTGGTCCTCGAAACACTGAAGCTTTCTTT
CDR3 protein: CSVGPRNTEAFF
D gene: NA
clone size: few
J gene: TRBJ1-1
V gene: TRBV29-1

CDR3 DNA: TGCAGCGTCCCTAGACCCACGAAAGTGCCAGATACGCAGTATTTT
CDR3 protein: CSVPRPTKVPDTQYF
D gene: NA
clone size: many
J gene: TRBJ2-3
V gene: TRBV29-1

CDR3 DNA: TGTGCCAGCAGCGCAGATCCCAATTGGCAGGGGGCGCGGACAGATACGCAGTATTTT
CDR3 protein: CASSADPNWQGARTDTQYF
D gene: TRBD1
clone size: many
J gene: TRBJ2-3
V gene: TRBV9

CDR3 DNA: TGTGCCAGCAGCAAAGGCTTCTACGAGCAGTACTTC
CDR3 protein: CASSKGFYEQYF
D gene: NA
clone size: NA
J gene: TRBJ2-7
V gene: TRBV11-1

CDR3 DNA: TGTGCCAGCAGCTCCTACTACAATGAGCAGTTCTTC
CDR3 protein: CASSSYYNEQFF
D gene: NA
clone size: many
J gene: TRBJ2-1
V gene: TRBV5-6